The subject of this entry is one T cell receptor beta chain. Its target antigen remains unknown. No clone much larger than this one lies a single base away; base qualities are absent. This sample was included in a study of cytomegalovirus exposure and HLA in healthy donors (dated by TCRdb to about 2017). Some background on the complete study: A later analysis indicated that the roughly 130 validation repertoires were generated on the platform also employed for the 720 or so repertoires of the first cohort. To predict cytomegalovirus infection status, the study brought together high-throughput TCR immunosequencing, statistical association of individual TCRs with disease status, and machine learning. The study aimed to test whether cataloging public T cell receptors could reveal signatures of past pathogen exposure. Besides the first cohort of approximately 710 subjects, a separate validation cohort made up of around 120 different subjects was used.

Separate from the approximately 730-subject first cohort, the validation cohort of around 130 subjects was the group to which the donors belonged. The library was made by the immunoSEQ multiplex PCR assay. As for how the authors treated the data: A statistical classification framework was developed to diagnose cytomegalovirus status using the catalog of TCR beta chain sequences. The source is immuneACCESS, and TCRdb retained only in-frame sequences with V and J called. Part of the clones is not carried over; for the studies checked, unresolved V genes explain less than half of this, and the remainder is unexplained. Clone size and V and J calls were adopted from that table, with D and trimming inferred from the DNA. The sample contains 95,000 to 120,000 clones, under 97% of them found a single time. The ten largest clones capture about 0.7% of the sample. From cysteine to phenylalanine, the CDR3 is 15 amino acids long. This entry keeps only the CDR3 DNA: 45 bases, framed from base 1. Trimming removed 2 bases from V and 2 bases from J; the gene matches leave 6 bases unexplained. The germline V gene (reference sequence) yields GTSNPN for CDR1 and SVGIG for CDR2.

The research as a whole found: In the study, about 150 TCR beta chains were listed as associated with cytomegalovirus. The authors suggested that the approach could potentially be generalized to other disease states and immunological phenotypes. All 120 or so repertoires were used to score co-occurrence in the validation cohort in a later analysis, because that analysis had no HLA typing for the cohort. Subsequent analysis determined that TCRs grouped into clusters in the first cohort also showed a tendency toward co-occurrence across the approximately 110 validation repertoires, and about 94% of cluster scores exceeded 0. Most TCR sequences were observed very rarely across donors, whereas some public TCRs were present in many individuals. The classifier was reported to diagnose cytomegalovirus status with high specificity and sensitivity in both the original cohort and the validation cohort. A few of the identified cytomegalovirus-associated TCR beta chains were confirmed in vitro to be specific for cytomegalovirus antigens.

The chain employs TRBV30 and TRBJ2-7, and TRBD2 matches 10 of the central bases. This clonotype originated in a woman between 18 and 29 years old in good health and CMV-seronegative. The sample was PBMCs. The CDR3 here reads CAWSPGLAGAYEQYF. The DNA is TGTGCCTGGAGTCCGGGCCTAGCGGGGGCCTACGAGCAGTACTTC.